This paragraph covers one T cell receptor (beta chain) sequence. What it binds is not known. The sample belongs to a study of cytomegalovirus exposure and HLA in healthy donors. Study details: Drawn from HLA-typed donors, approximately 85 million unique TCRs were held in an early data release.

Researchers ran the PCR with 60 Vbeta and 13 Jbeta primers. Only in-frame clones appear in the TCRdb table, and some are missing; sequencing was by immunoSEQ multiplex PCR. The sample consists of fewer than 150,000 clones, 65% to 80% of them appearing once. Donors consisted of healthy bone marrow donors. This CDR3 region has 15 residues. Germline loops: CDR1 LNHDA, CDR2 SQIVND (reference sequence). V was shortened by 10 bases and J by 2 bases, with 18 bases between the two germline ends. Study-wide findings and caveats: Cytomegalovirus-associated TCR beta chains were listed, numbering 150 to 200. Some V segments (TRBV6-2 and TRBV6-3 among them) were excluded as indistinguishable.

Input material: PBMCs. The genes are TRBV19 and TRBJ1-5, with D uncertain. The sequence came from a human donor in good health. CDR3 sequence (DNA): TGTGCCACTAAAGAGGTAGTCGGGGGCAATCAGCCCCAGCATTTT. This translates into CATKEVVGGNQPQHF.